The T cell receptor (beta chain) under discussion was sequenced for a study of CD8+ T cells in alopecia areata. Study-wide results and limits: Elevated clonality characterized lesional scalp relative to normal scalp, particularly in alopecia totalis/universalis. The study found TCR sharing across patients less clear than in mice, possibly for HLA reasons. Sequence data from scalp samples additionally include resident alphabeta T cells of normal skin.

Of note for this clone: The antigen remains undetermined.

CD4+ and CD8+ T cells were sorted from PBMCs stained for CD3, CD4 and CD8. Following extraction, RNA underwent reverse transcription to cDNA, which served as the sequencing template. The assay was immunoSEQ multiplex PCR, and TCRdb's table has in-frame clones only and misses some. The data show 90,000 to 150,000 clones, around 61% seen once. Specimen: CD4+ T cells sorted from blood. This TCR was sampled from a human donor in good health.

The CDR3 region is CASSLTGREQYF. CDR3 nucleotides: TGTGCCAGCAGTTTGACAGGGAGGGAGCAGTACTTC. The rearrangement joins TRBV7-3 to TRBJ2-7, with D possibly TRBD1 on 7 matching bases. The V and J ends lost 6 bases and 7 bases respectively, with 13 bases between them. CDR3 length: 12 residues. CDR1 and CDR2 from the germline V gene are SGHTA and FQGTGA.